A single sample is the source of the 18 T cell receptor beta chains below, sequenced in a study of control samples from healthy donors and cancer patients. Only in-frame clones appear in the TCRdb table, and some are missing; sequencing was by immunoSEQ multiplex PCR. The top ten clones hold over 0.5% of a sample with 120,000 or so clones, approximately 92% of them seen once. Sequenced material: PBMCs. The receptors derive from a man at least 80 years old with head and neck cancer.

The chain has TRBV19 and TRBJ1-1, with D unresolved. The V and J ends lost 5 bases and 5 bases respectively, with 12 bases between them. This CDR3 is 13 amino acids long. The germline V gene encodes CDR1 LNHDA and CDR2 SQIVND (reference sequence). This CDR3 reads CASSWLLGTEAFF. In nucleotides, the CDR3 is TGTGCCAGTAGTTGGCTGTTGGGAACTGAAGCTTTCTTT.

The V and J genes are TRBV29-1 and TRBJ2-1; TRBD2 matches 9 bases. Germline V lookup: CDR1 SQVTM, CDR2 ANQGSEA. V gave up 1 base and J gave up 8 bases; unmatched junction bases: 12. CDR3 length: 16 residues. As DNA, the CDR3 is TGCAGCGTTGAAGCGATTTTAGCGGGAGTAGTAGATGAGCAGTTCTTC. Protein sequence: CSVEAILAGVVDEQFF.

The chain recombines TRBV5-5 with TRBJ2-1; 11 bases line up with TRBD2. J gave up 14 bases and V 0 bases, and 4 bases lay outside the gene matches. Germline V gene lookup returns CDR1 SGHKS and CDR2 YYEKEE (reference sequence). The CDR3 runs to 13 residues. CDR3 nucleotide sequence: TGTGCCAGCAGCTTGGAGACTAGCGGGATGGAGTTCTTC. It encodes CASSLETSGMEFF. Using reference TRBV5-5 and TRBJ2-1 for the parts outside the CDR3, the full variable domain is DAGVTQSPTHLIKTRGQQVTLRCSPISGHKSVSWYQQVLGQGPQFIFQYYEKEERGRGNFPDRFSARQFPNYSSELNVNALLLGDSALYLCASSLETSGMEFFGPGTRLTVL.

The DNA of the CDR3 is TGTGCCAGTAGTATTGGACAGGGGAATACCTACGAGCAGTACTTC. Translated, it gives CASSIGQGNTYEQYF. This rearrangement joins TRBV19 to TRBJ2-7; 9 nucleotides match TRBD1. Germline assignment: CDR1 LNHDA and CDR2 SQIVND (reference sequence). The CDR3 runs 15 residues. V dropped 3 bases and J dropped 2; count of bases not matched to a gene: 5.

The V gene is TRBV19, the J gene TRBJ2-2; 8 nucleotides agree with TRBD2. The germline V gene has CDR1 LNHDA and CDR2 SQIVND (reference sequence). This CDR3 spans 14 amino acids. The V gene end was trimmed by 2 bases and the J gene end by 4 bases; junction bases not matched to a gene: 0. The DNA for the CDR3 is TGTGCCAGTAGTATAAGCGGGAGCACCGGGGAGCTGTTTTTT. This sequence encodes CASSISGSTGELFF.

J is TRBJ2-7 and V is TRBV9; D is unclear. The length of the CDR3 is 15 residues. The V gene lost 4 bases and the J gene lost 0 bases, with 14 bases spanning the gap. Germline CDR1 and CDR2: SGDLS and YYNGEE. In nucleotides, the CDR3 is TGTGCCAGCAGCCCTACGGACCGTAGCTCCTACGAGCAGTACTTC. It translates to CASSPTDRSSYEQYF.

The J gene is TRBJ2-3, the V gene TRBV20-1; D unresolved. Germline-derived CDR1 and CDR2 are DFQATT and SNEGSKA (reference sequence). The V end lost 3 bases, the J end lost 2 bases, and 9 bases lay between the germline ends. The CDR3 has 13 amino acids. The CDR3: CSASRGTTDTQYF. The CDR3 DNA is TGCAGTGCTAGTAGAGGCACCACAGATACGCAGTATTTT.

The rearrangement links TRBV18 to TRBJ2-2; 8 bases are shared with TRBD1. Losses at the gene ends were 3 bases for V and 6 bases for J; bases not matched to a gene: 6. The germline gives CDR1 KGHSH, CDR2 LQKENI. This CDR3 has 15 residues. CDR3 sequence: CASSPLQGAAGELFF. The CDR3, as DNA: TGTGCCAGCTCACCCCTCCAGGGGGCAGCCGGGGAGCTGTTTTTT.

This chain joins TRBV6-1 and TRBJ1-3; D unresolved. The germline V gene encodes CDR1 MNHNS and CDR2 SASEGT. Trimming removed 3 bases at V and 0 bases at J, with 12 bases between. CDR3 length: 16 amino acids. The CDR3 DNA sequence: TGTGCCAGCAGTGACTTCTTAACACCCTCTGGAAACACCATATATTTT. Translating gives CASSDFLTPSGNTIYF.

The chain joins TRBV27 to TRBJ2-7; weak D call: TRBD1 (6 bases). Trimming removed 8 bases at V and 3 bases at J, with 17 bases between. In germline, CDR1 is MNHEY, CDR2 SMNVEV (reference sequence). The CDR3 is 14 amino acids. CDR3 region: CASRRTAQYYEQYF. The CDR3 DNA follows: TGTGCCAGCCGAAGGACAGCACAATACTACGAGCAGTACTTC.

The chain is built from TRBV4-3 and TRBJ2-1; D is undetermined. The CDR3 covers 19 residues. Germline V gene sequence: CDR1 LGHNA, CDR2 YSLEER. V lost 2 bases and J 0 bases, leaving 20 bases between the germline ends. DNA of the CDR3: TGCGCCAGCAGCCAATCCGTGATTGCTGGCGCCAGCTCCTACAATGAGCAGTTCTTC. This sequence encodes CASSQSVIAGASSYNEQFF.

The genes are TRBV5-4 and TRBJ2-3, with D uncertain. The CDR3 sequence is 14 residues long. Trimming removed 5 bases at V and 0 bases at J, with 10 bases between. The germline V gene encodes CDR1 SGHNT and CDR2 YYREEE (reference sequence). For the CDR3, the DNA is TGTGCCAGCAGGTTCGACTGGAGCACAGATACGCAGTATTTT. It specifies CASRFDWSTDTQYF.

The sample holds a few counts of this clone. The V and J genes are TRBV19 and TRBJ2-6; no reliable D call. The V and J ends lost 4 bases and 0 bases respectively, with 10 bases between them. The V gene's germline CDR1 is LNHDA and CDR2 SQIVND (reference sequence). The CDR3 loop spans 16 amino acids. In DNA form, the CDR3 reads TGTGCCAGTAGTAGGAGTCGCTCCTCTGGGGCCAACGTCCTGACTTTC. Protein: CASSRSRSSGANVLTF.

The V and J genes are TRBV28 and TRBJ1-1; a weak D match, TRBD1 (6 bases). V was shortened by 6 bases and J by 8 bases, with 13 bases between the two germline ends. The CDR3 has 12 amino acids. CDR1 is MDHEN, CDR2 SYDVKM, per germline. CDR3 sequence (DNA): TGTGCCAGCAGGTCCCACGGGACAGAAGCTTTCTTT. As protein: CASRSHGTEAFF.

This clone has a single count. This chain joins TRBV10-1 and TRBJ2-3, with 7 positions matching TRBD2. V gave up 10 bases and J gave up 2 bases; unmatched junction bases: 15. The CDR3 runs to 16 residues. Per the germline V gene, CDR1 is WNHNN and CDR2 is SYGVQD (reference sequence). CDR3: CAKFPVFERDTDTQYF. CDR3 nucleotides: TGCGCCAAGTTCCCGGTTTTTGAGCGGGACACAGATACGCAGTATTTT.

V usage is TRBV25-1 and J usage is TRBJ2-1; D is perhaps TRBD2 (6 bases). The CDR3 loop spans 15 amino acids. The germline gives CDR1 MGHDK, CDR2 SYGVNS. V was pared by 1 base and J by 9 bases, with 16 bases between. The CDR3 is CASSEFEEGWGEQFF. CDR3 DNA sequence: TGTGCCAGCAGTGAATTTGAGGAGGGCTGGGGTGAGCAGTTCTTC. Drawing the rest from reference TRBV25-1 and TRBJ2-1, the complete variable domain is EADIYQTPRYLVIGTGKKITLECSQTMGHDKMYWYQQDPGMELHLIHYSYGVNSTEKGDLSSESTVSRIRTEHFPLTLESARPSHTSQYLCASSEFEEGWGEQFFGPGTRLTVL.

This clone came up once. Here the CDR3 DNA reads TGTGCCATCAATAACCGGGACAACCCATCGAACACCGGGGAGCTGTTTTTT. Protein product: CAINNRDNPSNTGELFF. V gene TRBV10-3 combines with J gene TRBJ2-2; the D gene is possibly TRBD1 (6 bases). V was shortened by 7 bases and J by 0 bases, with 18 bases between the two germline ends. From germline, CDR1 is ENHRY and CDR2 SYGVKD. CDR3 length: 17 residues.

The V gene is TRBV5-6, the J gene TRBJ2-7; tentative D call: TRBD1 (6 bases). Trimming cost V 6 bases and J 2 bases, with 12 bases left between them. The length of the CDR3 is 13 residues. CDR1 SGHDT and CDR2 YYEEEE come from the germline V gene. The CDR3 here is CASTQGFTYEQYF. In DNA form, the CDR3 reads TGTGCCAGCACCCAGGGGTTCACCTACGAGCAGTACTTC.